One and the same sample provided the 6 T cell receptor beta chains below, sequenced in a study of T cells in Graves' hyperthyroidism and ophthalmopathy. Template material for amplifying TCR beta CDR3 regions consisted of RNA transcripts. An initial round of RT-PCR targeting the TCR CDR3 relied on the HTBI primer set. MiXCR, run by TCRdb on the multiplex PCR reads, gives a single entry per CDR3 protein. The sample consists of about 640,000 distinct CDR3 sequences, around 20% of them appearing once. The sequencing input was blood. These receptor sequences come from a man aged 30-40 years with Graves' ophthalmopathy.

This clonotype was seen only a few times. In DNA, the CDR3 is TGTGCCAGCAGTGACGGTGGGGACCGCAACTATGGCTACACCTTC. The encoded protein is CASSDGGDRNYGYTF. This rearrangement joins TRBV2 to TRBJ1-2, with a tentative D call TRBD1 (5 bases). V was cut by 3 bases and J by 2 bases, with 13 bases left in between. The germline gives CDR1 SNHLY, CDR2 FYNNEI. The CDR3 contains 15 residues.

This clonotype has more than one count but fewer than ten. This chain connects TRBV25-1 to TRBJ2-7; D may be TRBD1 or TRBD2 (5 bases each). This CDR3 is built from 14 residues. Trimming took off 5 bases at V and 3 bases at J, with 14 bases between the two ends. CDR1 and CDR2 from the germline V gene are MGHDK and SYGVNS. CDR3 region: CASSPGRGYYEQYF. Here the CDR3 DNA reads TGTGCCAGCAGTCCGGGACGAGGGTACTACGAGCAGTACTTC.

J is TRBJ1-2 and V is TRBV20-1; TRBD1 might be the D (6 bases). V was pared by 0 bases and J by 0 bases, with 17 bases between. The CDR3 sequence is 17 residues long. Germline V lookup: CDR1 DFQATT, CDR2 SNEGSKA (reference sequence). The CDR3 DNA reads TGCAGTGCTAGAGATAGGGGGGCCCGCCTGACTAACTATGGCTACACCTTC. As protein: CSARDRGARLTNYGYTF.

This clonotype was counted a few times. The chain recombines TRBV11-2 with TRBJ2-7, with TRBD1 matching over 9 bases. This CDR3 comprises 16 residues. In germline, CDR1 is SGHAT, CDR2 FQNNGV. The ends lost 5 bases at V and 6 bases at J; junction bases unmatched: 14. CDR3 DNA: TGTGCCAGCAGCCGAGTGCGAGGGCGACAGGGGGTCGAGCAGTACTTC. This translates into CASSRVRGRQGVEQYF.

The chain couples TRBV5-1 to TRBJ2-1; D is unresolved. The DNA end is more similar to TRBJ2-7, so the J call may be wrong. The CDR3 contains 15 residues. The germline V gene encodes CDR1 SGHRS and CDR2 YFSETQ. CDR3 protein: CASSFDGSSYNEQYF. As DNA, the CDR3 is TGCGCCAGCAGCTTCGACGGTAGCTCCTACAATGAGCAGTACTTC.

The table lists this clonotype with a few counts. The V and J genes are TRBV12-3 or TRBV12-4 and TRBJ1-1; no definite D call. The CDR3 extends over 14 amino acids. With 6 bases removed from V and 4 bases from J, the gap between germline ends came to 15 bases. The CDR3 sequence: CASSLGVEFTEAFF. The CDR3 region has the DNA TGTGCCAGCAGCCTAGGAGTTGAATTCACTGAAGCTTTCTTT.